The 30 T cell receptor beta chains presented below share a single source sample, sequenced in a study of Ad26.COV2.S vaccination and SARS-CoV-2 variants. The data were produced by immunoSEQ multiplex PCR, yet TCRdb's version contains in-frame clones alone and is incomplete. The sample holds about 400,000 clones, over 75% seen once. Treatment: 15 to 20 received Ad26.COV2.S at low or high dose, single or two shots; about 5 received placebo; per-sample allocation not given. All samples were drawn on day 63, counting from the first vaccine or placebo injection. Sequencing used peripheral blood, obtained in a trial of Ad26.COV2.S vaccine versus placebo. The receptors derive from a person aged 18-65 years who received the Ad26.COV2.S COVID-19 vaccine or a placebo.

Concerning this clone itself: The sample contains more than one DNA sequence encoding this CDR3. The rearrangement links TRBV11-2 to TRBJ2-3, with D unresolved. The CDR3 sequence is 13 residues long. Germline V CDR1 and CDR2: SGHAT, FQNNGV. With 5 bases removed from V and 2 bases from J, the gap between germline ends came to 8 bases. CDR3 nucleotide sequence: TGTGCCAGCAGCCCAGAGCCCACAGATACGCAGTATTTT. Translating gives CASSPEPTDTQYF.

V and J are TRBV11-2 and TRBJ2-7; perhaps TRBD1 as D (6 bases). The CDR3 has 15 amino acids. Trimming removed 9 bases at V and 0 bases at J, with 18 bases between. Germline values: CDR1 SGHAT, CDR2 FQNNGV. In DNA form, the CDR3 reads TGTGCCAGTCGAACAACAGGGCGGAGCTCCTACGAGCAGTACTTC. As protein: CASRTTGRSSYEQYF.

This chain joins TRBV2 and TRBJ2-1, with 8 bases fitting TRBD1. Germline V lookup: CDR1 SNHLY, CDR2 FYNNEI. CDR3 length: 13 amino acids. The V segment lost 10 bases and the J segment 7 bases; nucleotides outside the gene matches: 9. The CDR3 sequence: CATRQGPGNEQFF. The CDR3 coding sequence is TGTGCCACGAGACAGGGGCCAGGGAATGAGCAGTTCTTC.

The J gene is TRBJ1-5, the V gene TRBV11-1; possible D gene TRBD1, 6 bases. The germline V gene encodes CDR1 SGHAT and CDR2 FQDESV (reference sequence). V was trimmed by 2 bases and J by 6 bases, leaving 11 bases between them. The CDR3 has 14 residues. The CDR3 nucleotides are TGTGCCAGCAGCTTAACGGGGGGCACTCAGCCCCAGCATTTT. Protein: CASSLTGGTQPQHF.

The chain uses TRBV4-3 and TRBJ1-1; D is undetermined. Looked up from germline, CDR1 is LGHNA and CDR2 is YSLEER. This CDR3 has 14 residues. Between the trimmed V and J ends, which lost 0 bases and 5 bases, there was a span of 10 bases. In nucleotides, the CDR3 is TGCGCCAGCAGCCAAGATATAAAAGAAACTGAAGCTTTCTTT. Amino acid sequence: CASSQDIKETEAFF.

This clone has only a few counts. The chain joins TRBV10-3 to TRBJ2-7, with D perhaps TRBD1 (5 bases). CDR3 size: 14 residues. V shed 4 bases and J shed 1 base, with 11 bases lying between them. The germline V gene has CDR1 ENHRY and CDR2 SYGVKD. The CDR3 bases are TGTGCCATCAGTGGCAGGGAACGATCCTACGAGCAGTACTTC. As protein: CAISGRERSYEQYF.

The chain links TRBV5-1 to TRBJ2-3, with D possibly TRBD1 on 5 matching bases. Germline CDR1 SGHRS, CDR2 YFSETQ. V was trimmed by 4 bases and J by 5 bases, leaving 14 bases between them. The CDR3 runs 14 residues. The CDR3 DNA reads as TGCGCCAGCAGCAGGGGCGCAGCAAGAGATACGCAGTATTTT. Translating gives CASSRGAARDTQYF. The full variable domain, completed using reference TRBV5-1 and TRBJ2-3, is KAGVTQTPRYLIKTRGQQVTLSCSPISGHRSVSWYQQTPGQGLQFLFEYFSETQRNKGNFPGRFSGRQFSNSRSEMNVSTLELGDSALYLCASSRGAARDTQYFGPGTRLTVL.

The chain couples TRBV5-6 to TRBJ1-1, with D unclear. The V and J ends lost 0 bases and 0 bases respectively, with 9 bases between them. The germline V gene encodes CDR1 SGHDT and CDR2 YYEEEE. The CDR3 spans 15 residues. The CDR3 sequence is CASSLVDHVNTEAFF. Written as DNA, the CDR3 is TGTGCCAGCAGCTTGGTGGATCATGTGAACACTGAAGCTTTCTTT.

A remark on this clone: At one end the junction does not follow the germline gene, possibly because of a read error. This chain joins TRBV5-6 and TRBJ1-2; D possibly corresponds to TRBD1 (6 bases). From germline, CDR1 is SGHDT and CDR2 YYEEEE. The CDR3 totals 13 residues. The CDR3 DNA sequence: TGTGCCAGCAGGTTGGGGGGGCAGGATGGCTACACCTTC. Its translation is CASRLGGQDGYTF.

This chain uses TRBV9 with TRBJ1-3; D is undetermined. Trimming took 3 bases from V and 6 from J, leaving 16 bases between them. Looked up from germline, CDR1 is SGDLS and CDR2 is YYNGEE. CDR3 size: 15 residues. CDR3 amino acids: CASSESGNILNTIYF. The DNA for the CDR3 is TGTGCCAGCAGCGAGTCGGGGAATATTCTAAACACCATATATTTT.

CDR3 DNA: TGCGCCAGCAGTGTCTCCCAAAGGAAAAGTTTCTATGGCTACACCTTC. Protein sequence: CASSVSQRKSFYGYTF. The chain recombines TRBV10-1 with TRBJ1-2; D is undetermined. The CDR3 extends over 16 amino acids. Trimming pared 4 bases from V and 4 bases from J, leaving 19 bases between. Germline CDR1 is WNHNN and CDR2 is SYGVQD (reference sequence).

The rearrangement joins TRBV25-1 to TRBJ2-7; no clear D gene. This CDR3 has 14 amino acids. The germline V and J ends were trimmed by 8 bases and 0 bases, with 14 bases remaining between them. Germline assignment: CDR1 MGHDK and CDR2 SYGVNS. The DNA of the CDR3 is TGTGCCAGCTTTCAGGCCCGAAGCTCCTACGAGCAGTACTTC. This sequence encodes CASFQARSSYEQYF.

This chain links TRBV12-1 with TRBJ1-5; TRBD1 reflects the table's D call only, with no check against the DNA. TRBV12-1 is annotated as a pseudogene. This CDR3 region has 13 residues. The CDR3 coding sequence is TGTGCCAGCAGGACACAGGAAGATCAGCCCCAGCATTTT. Residues: CASRTQEDQPQHF.

The chain couples TRBV3-1 (or the pseudogene TRBV3-2) to TRBJ1-2, with 7 bases fitting TRBD1. Trimming removed 4 bases from V and 1 base from J; junction bases left unmatched: 3. The CDR3 length is 14 residues. From germline, CDR1 is LGHDT and CDR2 YNNKEL (reference sequence). The CDR3 loop is CASSLGGNNYGYTF. The CDR3 nucleotides read TGTGCCAGCAGCCTAGGGGGCAATAACTATGGCTACACCTTC.

This clone was seen once. The CDR3 here is CASSQGMAGAYEQYF. The CDR3 coding sequence is TGCGCCAGCAGCCAAGGCATGGCAGGAGCCTACGAGCAGTACTTC. The chain couples TRBV4-3 to TRBJ2-7; D not resolved. Germline V lookup: CDR1 LGHNA, CDR2 YSLEER. Trimming removed 1 base at V and 2 bases at J, with 12 bases between. The CDR3 is made up of 15 amino acids.

The CDR3 loop is CASREGGEFEPQHF. The CDR3 DNA reads TGTGCCAGCAGAGAGGGGGGGGAGTTCGAGCCCCAGCATTTT. V and J are TRBV6-5 and TRBJ1-5; the D gene is possibly TRBD1 (6 bases). Trimming stripped 6 bases from V and 8 bases from J, with 17 bases between. This CDR3 has 14 residues. The germline CDR1 and CDR2 sequences are MNHEY and SVGAGI.

The chain combines TRBV4-1 with TRBJ2-7; D gene uncertain. V was clipped by 1 base and J by 1 base, with 14 bases between them. Germline loops: CDR1 MGHRA, CDR2 YSYEKL. The CDR3 totals 16 residues. The CDR3 DNA reads TGCGCCAGCAGCCAAGTCTGGGCTAGTGAGTCCTACGAGCAGTACTTC. It codes for CASSQVWASESYEQYF.

V and J are TRBV30 and TRBJ1-5; perhaps TRBD1 as D (6 bases). CDR1 and CDR2 from the germline V gene are GTSNPN and SVGIG (reference sequence). V was pared by 3 bases and J by 0 bases, with 18 bases between. The CDR3 spans 17 residues. The CDR3 loop is CAWSLLGAGSSNQPQHF. CDR3 sequence (DNA): TGTGCCTGGAGCCTCCTGGGGGCAGGTTCTAGCAATCAGCCCCAGCATTTT.

The chain employs TRBV4-2 and TRBJ2-5; 10 bases fit TRBD2. Germline V lookup: CDR1 LGHNA, CDR2 YNFKEQ. J gave up 3 bases and V 4 bases, and 14 bases lay outside the gene matches. CDR3 size: 18 residues. CDR3 nucleotides: TGTGCCAGCAGCCCCAACCAGCTAGCGGGAGAAACCAAAGAGACCCAGTACTTC. This sequence encodes CASSPNQLAGETKETQYF.

The chain couples TRBV27 to TRBJ2-2, with D uncertain. The CDR3 is 13 residues long. CDR1 and CDR2 from the germline V gene are MNHEY and SMNVEV (reference sequence). V dropped 5 bases and J dropped 5 bases, with 9 bases sitting between them. The CDR3 DNA is TGTGCCAGCAGTCCGAGGTGGACCGGGGAGCTGTTTTTT. This codes for CASSPRWTGELFF.

The V call is TRBV11-1, the J call TRBJ2-5; the D gene is possibly TRBD2 (5 bases). The germline V gene has CDR1 SGHAT and CDR2 FQDESV (reference sequence). V was pared by 5 bases and J by 3 bases, with 13 bases between. This CDR3 has 14 amino acids. CDR3 region: CASSEWRMEETQYF. In DNA form, the CDR3 reads TGTGCCAGCAGCGAATGGAGGATGGAAGAGACCCAGTACTTC.

This clone was seen just once. The chain joins TRBV5-1 to TRBJ2-6; D gene ambiguous. CDR3 length equals 14 residues. Germline V gene data show CDR1 as SGHRS and CDR2 as YFSETQ. V was clipped by 4 bases and J by 2 bases, with 7 bases between them. The CDR3 DNA follows: TGCGCCAGCAGCCTGCGGACTGGGGCCAACGTCCTGACTTTC. Translation: CASSLRTGANVLTF.

In this sample, this clone turned up a few times. The chain combines TRBV6-1 with TRBJ1-2; D might be TRBD1 (6 bases). The CDR3 covers 15 residues. Germline values: CDR1 MNHNS, CDR2 SASEGT. The V gene lost 3 bases and the J gene lost 6 bases, with 17 bases spanning the gap. CDR3 amino acids: CASSDGRGGFDGYTF. CDR3 in DNA: TGTGCCAGCAGTGACGGTAGGGGGGGATTTGATGGCTACACCTTC.

In the case of this clone: At the DNA level, this CDR3 is encoded by other sequences in the same sample as well. This sequence joins TRBV10-3 and TRBJ1-6, with D perhaps matching TRBD1 (5 bases). The V gene's germline CDR1 is ENHRY and CDR2 SYGVKD. The V gene lost 0 bases and the J gene lost 10 bases, with 13 bases spanning the gap. The CDR3 is 15 amino acids. Here the CDR3 DNA reads TGTGCCATCAGTGAGTCTGCAGGGATAGGATCACCCCTCCACTTT. Its protein is CAISESAGIGSPLHF.

The V gene is TRBV3-1 (or the pseudogene TRBV3-2), the J gene TRBJ2-2, with D hard to call. This CDR3 is 14 amino acids long. Germline V CDR1 and CDR2: LGHDT, YNNKEL (reference sequence). V lost 1 base and J 7 bases, leaving 10 bases between the germline ends. CDR3 residues: CASSQGAWGGELFF. The CDR3 nucleotides are TGTGCCAGCAGCCAAGGAGCGTGGGGCGGGGAGCTGTTTTTT.

The gene calls are TRBV6-2 or TRBV6-3 and TRBJ2-7; 11 bases map to TRBD1. The CDR3 length is 16 residues. Germline trimming cut 2 bases from V and 3 bases from J; bases unmatched to any gene: 6. Germline CDR1 reads MNHEY; CDR2 reads SVGEGT. CDR3 sequence (DNA): TGTGCCAGCAGTTACGCAGGGGGGACAGGGGGCTACGAGCAGTACTTC. Protein: CASSYAGGTGGYEQYF.

In this sample, this clone turned up a few times. The chain combines TRBV11-2 with TRBJ1-4; no clear D gene. Germline values: CDR1 SGHAT, CDR2 FQNNGV. V shed 5 bases and J shed 0 bases, with 7 bases lying between them. The CDR3 loop spans 14 amino acids. CDR3 loop: CASSPRATNEKLFF. The CDR3 nucleotides read TGTGCCAGCAGCCCACGAGCAACTAATGAAAAACTGTTTTTT.

As concerns this clone: The germline gene is not matched at one end of the junction; a read error may be the cause. The chain uses TRBV27 and TRBJ1-2; 11 bases fit TRBD1. Germline CDR1 and CDR2: MNHEY and SMNVEV (reference sequence). The length of the CDR3 is 15 residues. This CDR3 reads CASSLSRDRGYGYTF. The CDR3 DNA reads TGTGCCAGCAGTCTATCCCGGGACAGGGGGTATGGCTACACCTTC.

This clone showed up just a few times. V usage is TRBV3-1 (or the pseudogene TRBV3-2) and J usage is TRBJ1-1; D may be TRBD1 (5 bases). The V end lost 4 bases, the J end lost 6 bases, and 15 bases lay between the germline ends. This CDR3 contains 14 residues. Germline values: CDR1 LGHDT, CDR2 YNNKEL (reference sequence). CDR3 nucleotide sequence: TGTGCCAGCAGCCGAGGACACGAGGTCGCTGAAGCTTTCTTT. Protein product: CASSRGHEVAEAFF.

A few counts support this clone. This sequence joins TRBV20-1 and TRBJ1-1; the D is unclear. V lost 2 bases to trimming and J lost 1 base, with 2 bases between them. The CDR3 length is 11 residues. Germline V gene lookup returns CDR1 DFQATT and CDR2 SNEGSKA (reference sequence). CDR3 DNA sequence: TGCAGTGCTAGACAGAACACTGAAGCTTTCTTT. Translating it yields CSARQNTEAFF.